The rows below give T cell receptor beta chains drawn from one sample of a study of shared clonotypes between healthy human individuals. The data were produced by immunoSEQ multiplex PCR, yet TCRdb's version contains in-frame clones alone and is incomplete. Of about 1,800,000 clones listed, about 94% were seen once; the top ten hold less than 1.5%. The sample comprised naive CD8+ T cells sorted from blood. The receptor set was obtained from a man between 18 and 29 years old in good health. Each CDR3 is given with its conserved first and last residue. Each record gives: J gene, D gene, clone size, V gene, CDR3 protein, CDR3 DNA. The D gene is left open where the match is weak. A row's size may be missing; if present it is once, few, many or a size class.

>TRBJ1-2|-|-|TRBV6-5
CASSPNGHHGYTF
TGTGCCAGCAGTCCAAATGGGCATCATGGCTACACCTTC
>TRBJ2-7|TRBD1|-|TRBV30
CAWSWGQGAYEQYF
TGTGCCTGGAGTTGGGGACAGGGAGCTTACGAGCAGTACTTC
>TRBJ2-2|-|once|TRBV5-6
CASSLISGFGVSGELFF
TGTGCCAGCAGCTTGATATCAGGGTTTGGTGTGTCCGGGGAGCTGTTTTTT
>TRBJ2-1|TRBD2|-|TRBV27
CASSLSGRANEQFF
TGTGCCAGCAGTTTATCAGGGAGGGCCAATGAGCAGTTCTTC
>TRBJ2-5|-|-|TRBV12-2
CASRPRRVGETQYF
TGTGCAAGTCGCCCCCGGCGCGTCGGAGAGACCCAGTACTTC
>TRBJ2-1|-|once|TRBV4-3
CASSPNSFPNEQFF
TGCGCCAGCAGCCCGAACTCCTTCCCCAATGAGCAGTTCTTC
>TRBJ1-1|TRBD1|once|TRBV7-9
CASSSNRDRNTEAFF
TGTGCCAGCAGCTCCAACCGGGACAGGAACACTGAAGCTTTCTTT
>TRBJ2-5|TRBD1|-|TRBV20-1
CSAPGTEPQYF
TGCAGTGCTCCCGGGACAGAGCCCCAGTACTTC
>TRBJ2-2|TRBD1|-|TRBV6-1
CASSEGVIRDRQTGELFF
TGTGCCAGCAGTGAAGGTGTGATCCGGGACAGACAGACCGGGGAGCTGTTTTTT
>TRBJ2-7|-|-|TRBV19
CASRGASSYEQYF
TGTGCCAGTAGGGGGGCCTCCTCCTACGAGCAGTACTTC